This T cell receptor (beta chain) came from a study of T cells in Graves' hyperthyroidism and ophthalmopathy. The germline V gene has CDR1 MNHEY and CDR2 SVGEGT. The CDR3 has 15 amino acids. Trimming removed 6 bases from V and 4 bases from J, with 19 bases in between. It was RNA transcripts that yielded the amplified TCR beta CDR3 regions. First-round RT-PCR of the TCR CDR3 relied on the HTBI primer set. TCRdb re-derived calls from the multiplex PCR reads in MiXCR, one entry per CDR3 protein. The sample carries about 280,000 distinct CDR3 sequences, less than 30% recorded once. This clonotype occurred many times.

Sample: blood. The chain employs TRBV6-2 or TRBV6-3 and TRBJ2-7; possible D gene TRBD1, 5 bases. This TCR was recovered from a man in his forties with Graves' hyperthyroidism that later progressed to Graves' ophthalmopathy. The CDR3 region has the DNA TGTGCCAGCAGACACTTACCCCAAGGGGAATACGAGCAGTACTTC. This sequence encodes CASRHLPQGEYEQYF.